What follows are 7 T cell receptor beta chains derived from one specimen sequenced in a study of blood T cell repertoires in COVID-19. TCRdb's table, derived via immunoSEQ multiplex PCR, lists solely in-frame clones and lacks some. This table has some 320,000 clones, 85% appearing once. The sequencing input was PBMCs or T cells enriched from blood (not recorded which). These receptors all stem from a woman aged 25-40 years who had been exposed to COVID-19.

V gene TRBV5-1 combines with J gene TRBJ1-6; the match to TRBD1 covers 12 bases. The CDR3 extends over 16 amino acids. Germline assignment: CDR1 SGHRS and CDR2 YFSETQ. J was trimmed by 14 bases and V by 5 bases; bases with no gene match: 14. The CDR3 DNA reads as TGCGCCAGCAGTCTGATCGCGGGACAGGGGGCTTCGGCCCTCCACTTT. Residues: CASSLIAGQGASALHF.

The V call is TRBV29-1, the J call TRBJ1-1; 7 bases align to TRBD1. The CDR3 runs 13 residues. The V segment lost 3 bases and the J segment 4 bases; nucleotides outside the gene matches: 5. The germline gives CDR1 SQVTM, CDR2 ANQGSEA. CDR3 sequence: CSVEPGGSTEAFF. Here the CDR3 DNA reads TGCAGCGTTGAGCCAGGGGGGAGCACTGAAGCTTTCTTT.

This chain uses TRBV10-3 with TRBJ2-3, with D maybe TRBD1 (6 bases). V was cut by 7 bases and J by 0 bases, with 14 bases left in between. Per germline, CDR1 ENHRY and CDR2 SYGVKD. This CDR3 region has 15 residues. In DNA form, the CDR3 reads TGTGCCATCAAGCAAACAGGGATGAGCACAGATACGCAGTATTTT. Its translation: CAIKQTGMSTDTQYF.

The chain employs TRBV18 and TRBJ2-3, with no clear D. The CDR3 totals 15 residues. V was clipped by 6 bases and J by 4 bases, with 17 bases between them. Germline V gene data show CDR1 as KGHSH and CDR2 as LQKENI. The CDR3 protein is CASSYGSESADTQYF. The CDR3 nucleotides are TGTGCCAGCTCTTACGGGTCGGAGTCTGCAGATACGCAGTATTTT.

V gene TRBV27 combines with J gene TRBJ1-1, with TRBD1 matching 7 bases. Germline V lookup: CDR1 MNHEY, CDR2 SMNVEV (reference sequence). The CDR3 length is 15 residues. Trimming at V came to 4 bases and at J to 4 bases, leaving 9 bases not matched to a gene. The CDR3 nucleotides read TGTGCCAGCAGTTCCCCGAGACAGGGAAGCACTGAAGCTTTCTTT. This gives the protein CASSSPRQGSTEAFF.

This chain joins TRBV9 and TRBJ1-3; D perhaps matches TRBD1 (5 bases). V was cut by 4 bases and J by 2 bases, with 10 bases left in between. The CDR3 has 14 residues. Germline lookup yields CDR1 SGDLS and CDR2 YYNGEE. The CDR3 loop is CASSPGITGNTIYF. The CDR3 DNA sequence: TGTGCCAGCAGCCCAGGGATCACTGGAAACACCATATATTTT.

This clone was detected only a few times. V gene TRBV6-5 combines with J gene TRBJ2-7, with 8 bases fitting TRBD1. Germline loops: CDR1 MNHEY, CDR2 SVGAGI. The CDR3 totals 14 residues. V gave up 2 bases and J gave up 6 bases; unmatched junction bases: 6. The DNA of the CDR3 is TGTGCCAGCAGTTACGTACCAGGGGGCGCCGAGCAGTACTTC. Translating it yields CASSYVPGGAEQYF.